A selection of T cell receptor beta chains follows, all from one sample in a study of blood T cell repertoires in COVID-19. Sequencing was performed with immunoSEQ multiplex PCR; in TCRdb, only in-frame clones are kept and a portion is missing. This sample has hundreds of thousands of clones, with over 75% found just once. Sample: peripheral blood. The source is a man aged 50 to 60 with acute or convalescent COVID-19. Both conserved end residues are part of each CDR3. Fields, in order: D gene, clone size, J gene, V gene, CDR3 protein, CDR3 DNA. The D gene is left open where the match is weak. Clone size is given for some rows only: seen once, a few or many times, or a class if the clone is expanded.

D gene: TRBD1
clone size: NA
J gene: TRBJ1-2
V gene: TRBV29-1
CDR3 protein: CSVLTGMAYGYTF
CDR3 DNA: TGCAGCGTCTTGACAGGGATGGCCTATGGCTACACCTTC

D gene: NA
clone size: NA
J gene: TRBJ2-3
V gene: TRBV19
CDR3 protein: CASSRLAASTDTQYF
CDR3 DNA: TGTGCCAGTAGTCGGTTAGCGGCTAGCACAGATACGCAGTATTTT

D gene: NA
clone size: NA
J gene: TRBJ1-3
V gene: TRBV11-2
CDR3 protein: CASRTGQTGNTIYF
CDR3 DNA: TGTGCCAGCAGAACCGGACAAACCGGAAACACCATATATTTT

D gene: NA
clone size: NA
J gene: TRBJ1-1
V gene: TRBV5-6
CDR3 protein: CASSLIGTEAFF
CDR3 DNA: TGTGCCAGCAGCTTGATCGGCACTGAAGCTTTCTTT

D gene: TRBD2
clone size: NA
J gene: TRBJ2-2
V gene: TRBV27
CDR3 protein: CASSLSLAGTGELFF
CDR3 DNA: TGTGCCAGCAGTTTATCCTTAGCGGGAACCGGGGAGCTGTTTTTT

D gene: NA
clone size: NA
J gene: TRBJ2-1
V gene: TRBV19
CDR3 protein: CASIYRVSYNEQFF
CDR3 DNA: TGTGCCAGTATATACAGGGTCTCCTACAATGAGCAGTTCTTC

D gene: TRBD1
clone size: NA
J gene: TRBJ1-1
V gene: TRBV3-1/TRBV3-2
CDR3 protein: CASSHGTGRGEAFF
CDR3 DNA: TGTGCCAGCAGCCATGGGACAGGGAGGGGTGAAGCTTTCTTT

D gene: TRBD1
clone size: NA
J gene: TRBJ2-5
V gene: TRBV7-7
CDR3 protein: CASSSTGLGETQYF
CDR3 DNA: TGTGCCAGCAGCTCGACAGGGTTAGGAGAGACCCAGTACTTC

D gene: NA
clone size: NA
J gene: TRBJ2-7
V gene: TRBV27
CDR3 protein: CASSSLDSPYEQYF
CDR3 DNA: TGTGCCAGCAGTTCCTTGGACAGCCCCTACGAGCAGTACTTC

D gene: NA
clone size: NA
J gene: TRBJ1-4
V gene: TRBV3-1/TRBV3-2
CDR3 protein: CASSHEAATNEKLFF
CDR3 DNA: TGTGCCAGCAGCCATGAAGCTGCAACTAATGAAAAACTGTTTTTT

D gene: NA
clone size: few
J gene: TRBJ1-2
V gene: TRBV28
CDR3 protein: CASSPAGFYGYTF
CDR3 DNA: TGTGCCAGCAGTCCGGCAGGGTTCTATGGCTACACCTTC

D gene: NA
clone size: NA
J gene: TRBJ2-6
V gene: TRBV5-8
CDR3 protein: CASSLAATKGANVLTF
CDR3 DNA: TGTGCCAGCAGCTTGGCGGCTACTAAGGGGGCCAACGTCCTGACTTTC

D gene: NA
clone size: NA
J gene: TRBJ2-3
V gene: TRBV28
CDR3 protein: CASSPGTNTDTQYF
CDR3 DNA: TGTGCCAGCAGTCCCGGGACAAACACAGATACGCAGTATTTT

D gene: NA
clone size: NA
J gene: TRBJ1-5
V gene: TRBV5-1
CDR3 protein: CASSLVPNQPQHF
CDR3 DNA: TGCGCCAGCAGCTTGGTTCCGAATCAGCCCCAGCATTTT

D gene: TRBD1
clone size: few
J gene: TRBJ2-7
V gene: TRBV5-1
CDR3 protein: CASSRGQGGYYEQYF
CDR3 DNA: TGCGCCAGCAGCAGAGGACAGGGAGGTTACTACGAGCAGTACTTC

D gene: NA
clone size: NA
J gene: TRBJ1-2
V gene: TRBV4-1
CDR3 protein: CASSQDEAWVGRYGYTF
CDR3 DNA: TGCGCCAGCAGCCAAGATGAGGCTTGGGTCGGCCGCTATGGCTACACCTTC

D gene: NA
clone size: NA
J gene: TRBJ2-7
V gene: TRBV7-9
CDR3 protein: CASSLNTYYEQYF
CDR3 DNA: TGTGCCAGCAGCCTTAATACCTACTACGAGCAGTACTTC

D gene: NA
clone size: NA
J gene: TRBJ2-7
V gene: TRBV3-1/TRBV3-2
CDR3 protein: CASSQEVRDEQYF
CDR3 DNA: TGTGCCAGCAGCCAAGAGGTGAGAGACGAGCAGTACTTC

D gene: NA
clone size: NA
J gene: TRBJ1-2
V gene: TRBV5-1
CDR3 protein: CASSLGVGSYGYTF
CDR3 DNA: TGCGCCAGCAGCTTGGGCGTGGGCAGCTATGGCTACACCTTC

D gene: TRBD1
clone size: few
J gene: TRBJ1-1
V gene: TRBV18
CDR3 protein: CASSQTQGAANTEAFF
CDR3 DNA: TGTGCCAGCTCACAGACCCAGGGGGCCGCGAACACTGAAGCTTTCTTT

D gene: TRBD2
clone size: NA
J gene: TRBJ2-1
V gene: TRBV7-3
CDR3 protein: CASSQNPTSGGGDEQFF
CDR3 DNA: TGTGCCAGCAGCCAAAATCCGACTAGCGGGGGAGGGGATGAGCAGTTCTTC

D gene: TRBD2
clone size: NA
J gene: TRBJ2-3
V gene: TRBV9
CDR3 protein: CASSVGSAGGRNTQYF
CDR3 DNA: TGTGCCAGCAGCGTAGGATCAGCGGGGGGGCGGAATACGCAGTATTTT

D gene: NA
clone size: once
J gene: TRBJ1-6
V gene: TRBV5-1
CDR3 protein: CASSGEGSHNSPLHF
CDR3 DNA: TGCGCCAGCAGTGGCGAAGGTAGCCATAATTCACCCCTCCACTTT

D gene: NA
clone size: NA
J gene: TRBJ1-2
V gene: TRBV7-8
CDR3 protein: CASSAAGDYGYSF
CDR3 DNA: TGTGCCAGCAGCGCCGCGGGGGACTATGGCTACTCCTTC

D gene: TRBD1
clone size: NA
J gene: TRBJ2-5
V gene: TRBV24-1
CDR3 protein: CATSDSGQGEETQYF
CDR3 DNA: TGTGCCACCAGTGACTCGGGACAGGGTGAGGAGACCCAGTACTTC

D gene: NA
clone size: once
J gene: TRBJ2-7
V gene: TRBV12-3/TRBV12-4
CDR3 protein: CASSLTSSYEQYF
CDR3 DNA: TGTGCCAGCAGTTTAACTAGCTCCTACGAGCAGTACTTC

D gene: TRBD2
clone size: NA
J gene: TRBJ2-3
V gene: TRBV11-3
CDR3 protein: CASSFGTSGGTSTDTQYF
CDR3 DNA: TGTGCCAGCAGCTTTGGGACTAGCGGGGGAACTAGCACAGATACGCAGTATTTT

D gene: TRBD1
clone size: NA
J gene: TRBJ2-7
V gene: TRBV6-5
CDR3 protein: CASSTTGFYEQYF
CDR3 DNA: TGTGCCAGCAGTACGACAGGGTTCTACGAGCAGTACTTC

D gene: TRBD1
clone size: NA
J gene: TRBJ1-1
V gene: TRBV19
CDR3 protein: CASQDRGPEAFF
CDR3 DNA: TGTGCCAGTCAAGACAGGGGACCTGAAGCTTTCTTT

D gene: NA
clone size: NA
J gene: TRBJ1-2
V gene: TRBV5-1
CDR3 protein: CASSLDSNYGYTF
CDR3 DNA: TGCGCCAGCAGCTTAGATAGTAACTATGGCTACACCTTC

D gene: TRBD1
clone size: once
J gene: TRBJ1-1
V gene: TRBV2
CDR3 protein: CASSLRTGVPTEAFF
CDR3 DNA: TGTGCCAGCTCACTACGGACAGGGGTCCCCACTGAAGCTTTCTTT

D gene: NA
clone size: NA
J gene: TRBJ1-6
V gene: TRBV30
CDR3 protein: CAWQFAGTYNSPLHF
CDR3 DNA: TGTGCCTGGCAGTTCGCCGGGACATATAATTCACCCCTCCACTTT

D gene: NA
clone size: NA
J gene: TRBJ1-2
V gene: TRBV19
CDR3 protein: CASSWEAANSGYTF
CDR3 DNA: TGTGCCAGTAGTTGGGAGGCCGCAAACTCTGGCTACACCTTC

D gene: TRBD1
clone size: NA
J gene: TRBJ1-4
V gene: TRBV29-1
CDR3 protein: CSVVRDSNNEKLFF
CDR3 DNA: TGCAGCGTTGTTAGGGACAGCAATAATGAAAAACTGTTTTTT

D gene: TRBD1
clone size: NA
J gene: TRBJ1-1
V gene: TRBV18
CDR3 protein: CASSSSGTGDTEAFF
CDR3 DNA: TGTGCCAGCTCGTCCTCCGGGACAGGGGACACTGAAGCTTTCTTT

D gene: NA
clone size: once
J gene: TRBJ2-7
V gene: TRBV7-8
CDR3 protein: CASSYGGRSSYEQYF
CDR3 DNA: TGTGCCAGCAGCTACGGGGGACGGAGTTCCTACGAGCAGTACTTC

D gene: NA
clone size: NA
J gene: TRBJ1-3
V gene: TRBV30
CDR3 protein: CAWSVQVGNTIYF
CDR3 DNA: TGTGCCTGGAGTGTTCAGGTCGGAAACACCATATATTTT

D gene: TRBD1
clone size: NA
J gene: TRBJ1-2
V gene: TRBV2
CDR3 protein: CASSGQGADGYTF
CDR3 DNA: TGTGCCAGCAGCGGACAGGGGGCGGATGGCTACACCTTC

D gene: TRBD1
clone size: NA
J gene: TRBJ1-2
V gene: TRBV5-1
CDR3 protein: CASSSGDRDYGYTF
CDR3 DNA: TGCGCCAGCAGCTCGGGCGACAGGGACTATGGCTACACCTTC

D gene: NA
clone size: once
J gene: TRBJ1-5
V gene: TRBV3-1/TRBV3-2
CDR3 protein: CASSQAGSNQPQHF
CDR3 DNA: TGTGCCAGCAGCCAAGCAGGGTCCAATCAGCCCCAGCATTTT

D gene: TRBD1
clone size: once
J gene: TRBJ1-1
V gene: TRBV11-2
CDR3 protein: CASSLQTGVTEAFF
CDR3 DNA: TGTGCCAGCAGCTTACAGACAGGGGTAACTGAAGCTTTCTTT

D gene: NA
clone size: NA
J gene: TRBJ1-2
V gene: TRBV12-3/TRBV12-4
CDR3 protein: CASSFKGAVGYTF
CDR3 DNA: TGTGCCAGCAGTTTCAAGGGAGCGGTCGGCTACACCTTC

D gene: TRBD1
clone size: NA
J gene: TRBJ1-2
V gene: TRBV25-1
CDR3 protein: CASSETGYRGYTF
CDR3 DNA: TGTGCCAGCAGTGAGACAGGGTACCGTGGCTACACCTTC

D gene: TRBD1
clone size: NA
J gene: TRBJ2-5
V gene: TRBV24-1
CDR3 protein: CATSDPGQGEETQYF
CDR3 DNA: TGTGCCACCAGTGATCCTGGACAGGGGGAAGAGACCCAGTACTTC

D gene: NA
clone size: NA
J gene: TRBJ1-1
V gene: TRBV10-3
CDR3 protein: CAISESTPRTAEAFF
CDR3 DNA: TGTGCCATCAGTGAGTCGACCCCCCGGACAGCGGAAGCTTTCTTT

D gene: TRBD1
clone size: once
J gene: TRBJ1-4
V gene: TRBV9
CDR3 protein: CASSAGPRQGTEKLFF
CDR3 DNA: TGTGCCAGCAGCGCTGGCCCGAGACAGGGGACTGAAAAACTGTTTTTT

D gene: TRBD1
clone size: NA
J gene: TRBJ1-2
V gene: TRBV5-5
CDR3 protein: CASSPTGGLIYGYTF
CDR3 DNA: TGTGCCAGCAGCCCTACAGGGGGCCTAATCTATGGCTACACCTTC

D gene: NA
clone size: NA
J gene: TRBJ1-2
V gene: TRBV18
CDR3 protein: CASSRSAPTGWEIVGYTF
CDR3 DNA: TGTGCCAGCTCAAGGTCTGCCCCGACAGGTTGGGAGATTGTTGGCTACACCTTC

D gene: TRBD1
clone size: few
J gene: TRBJ1-3
V gene: TRBV7-6
CDR3 protein: CASSSGTGYTIYF
CDR3 DNA: TGTGCCAGCAGCTCTGGGACAGGGTACACCATATATTTT